This is a list of T cell receptor beta chains from one sample in a study of Graves' ophthalmopathy and Graves' hyperthyroidism. TCRdb fed the multiplex PCR reads into MiXCR, producing one record per CDR3 protein. The sample has 600,000 to 950,000 distinct CDR3 sequences, roughly 40% seen once. The sample was peripheral blood. These TCRs come from an adult man with Graves' ophthalmopathy. Both conserved end residues are part of each CDR3. A D gene is named only where the DNA matches it firmly. The size entry is marked missing in some rows and otherwise reads once, few, many or a size class.

D: TRBD1; size: many; V: TRBV29-1; J: TRBJ2-7; DNA: TGCAGCGTGGCTCCGGGACAGGGGGGATACGAGCAGTACTTC; CDR3: CSVAPGQGGYEQYF
D: NA; size: NA; V: TRBV5-5; J: TRBJ2-7; DNA: TGTGCCAGCAGCAACAGACTAGGACGGGACGAGCAGTACTTC; CDR3: CASSNRLGRDEQYF
D: TRBD1; size: few; V: TRBV6-5; J: TRBJ1-1; DNA: TGTGCCAGCAGTTGGGGACAGGGGGCGACTGAAGCTTTCTTT; CDR3: CASSWGQGATEAFF
D: TRBD1; size: NA; V: TRBV7-9; J: TRBJ1-2; DNA: TGCGCCAGCAGCCAAGATTGGACAGGGGCCTTGAACTATGGCTACACCTTC; CDR3: CASSQDWTGALNYGYTF
D: NA; size: NA; V: TRBV2; J: TRBJ1-1; DNA: TGTGCCAGCAGTGAAGTGAGTGGTATGAACACTGAAGCTTTCTTT; CDR3: CASSEVSGMNTEAFF
D: NA; size: few; V: TRBV7-9; J: TRBJ2-7; DNA: TGTGCCAGCAGCTTTGACCAGGGCTACGAGCAGTACTTC; CDR3: CASSFDQGYEQYF
D: NA; size: NA; V: TRBV6-6; J: TRBJ2-7; DNA: TGTGCCAGCAGTGATAAGGGAAACGAGCAGTACTTC; CDR3: CASSDKGNEQYF
D: TRBD1; size: NA; V: TRBV9; J: TRBJ1-2; DNA: TGCGCCAGCAGCCAAATCCCGGGACAGGGAGCTTATGGCTACACCTTC; CDR3: CASSQIPGQGAYGYTF
D: NA; size: few; V: TRBV12-3/TRBV12-4; J: TRBJ1-1; DNA: TGTGCCAGCATGGGCCCCACCAGGGGCACTGAAGCTTTCTTT; CDR3: CASMGPTRGTEAFF
D: TRBD1; size: NA; V: TRBV7-4; J: TRBJ1-1; DNA: TGTGCCAGCAGCTCCCGACAGGGGCGAAGGAACACTGAAGCTTTCTTT; CDR3: CASSSRQGRRNTEAFF
D: TRBD1; size: few; V: TRBV19; J: TRBJ2-2; DNA: TGTGCCAGTAGCAAACAGGGGGCGACAGGCACCGGGGAGCTGTTTTTT; CDR3: CASSKQGATGTGELFF
D: TRBD1; size: NA; V: TRBV15; J: TRBJ2-3; DNA: TGTGCCACCAGCGACGGGACAGCCAGCACAGATACGCAGTATTTT; CDR3: CATSDGTASTDTQYF
D: TRBD1; size: many; V: TRBV10-3; J: TRBJ1-1; DNA: TGTGCCATCAGTGGGGACAGGGGGATCGTCACTGAAGCTTTCTTT; CDR3: CAISGDRGIVTEAFF
D: NA; size: many; V: TRBV11-3; J: TRBJ1-6; DNA: TGTGCCAGCAGCCAGTCGGGTGTCGGTTCACCCCTCCACTTT; CDR3: CASSQSGVGSPLHF
D: TRBD1; size: NA; V: TRBV29-1; J: TRBJ2-7; DNA: TGCAGCGTCTTAGGGGACAGCAACTACGAGCAGTACTTC; CDR3: CSVLGDSNYEQYF
D: NA; size: NA; V: TRBV25-1; J: TRBJ2-6; DNA: TGTGCCAGCAGTTCTCTTATCTCTGGGGCCAACGTCCTGACTTTC; CDR3: CASSSLISGANVLTF
D: NA; size: few; V: TRBV25-1; J: TRBJ1-6; DNA: TGTGCCAGCAGTGATAGTGTATATAATTCACCCCTCCACTTT; CDR3: CASSDSVYNSPLHF
D: NA; size: few; V: TRBV20-1; J: TRBJ1-5; DNA: TGCAGTGCTAGCGGGCAGAGCGGCAATCAGCCCCAGCATTTT; CDR3: CSASGQSGNQPQHF
D: NA; size: few; V: TRBV6-5; J: TRBJ2-5; DNA: TGTGCCAGCAGTTACTCCCAGGGGAAGTTCGAGACCCAGTACTTC; CDR3: CASSYSQGKFETQYF
D: TRBD1; size: many; V: TRBV14; J: TRBJ1-3; DNA: TGTGCCAGCAGCCAAGACGACAGGGCTGGAAACACCATATATTTT; CDR3: CASSQDDRAGNTIYF
D: TRBD1; size: NA; V: TRBV7-9; J: TRBJ1-4; DNA: TGTGCCAGCAGCTCCCTGACAGGGGGCACAACTAATGAAAAACTGTTTTTT; CDR3: CASSSLTGGTTNEKLFF
D: NA; size: many; V: TRBV25-1; J: TRBJ1-4; DNA: TGTGCCAGCAGTGAATGGGGTTCGACGACTAATGAAAAACTGTTTTTT; CDR3: CASSEWGSTTNEKLFF
D: NA; size: few; V: TRBV7-9; J: TRBJ2-2; DNA: TGTGCCAGCAGCCCCACCCACCCCGGGGAGCTGTTTTTT; CDR3: CASSPTHPGELFF
D: NA; size: NA; V: TRBV11-3; J: TRBJ1-1; DNA: TGTGCCAGCAGTTACACAGGGACCCAGAACACTGAAGCTTTCTTT; CDR3: CASSYTGTQNTEAFF
D: NA; size: NA; V: TRBV4-2; J: TRBJ1-4; DNA: TGTGCCAGCAGCCAAGAAACCCAGGGAGCACAGTTTTTT; CDR3: CASSQETQGAQFF
D: TRBD1; size: NA; V: TRBV29-1; J: TRBJ1-4; DNA: TGCAGCGTTCTCACAGGGGAAGAAAAACTGTTTTTT; CDR3: CSVLTGEEKLFF
D: NA; size: few; V: TRBV29-1; J: TRBJ2-2; DNA: TGCAGCGTTTTTTCGAACACCGGGGAGCTGTTTTTT; CDR3: CSVFSNTGELFF
D: TRBD1; size: once; V: TRBV2; J: TRBJ2-6; DNA: TGTGCCAGCTTATGGGGACAGGCCCCCTCCTCTGGGGCCAACGTCCTGACTTTC; CDR3: CASLWGQAPSSGANVLTF
D: NA; size: few; V: TRBV18; J: TRBJ2-7; DNA: TGTGCCAGCTCACTTCGACAGGACGAGCAGTACTTC; CDR3: CASSLRQDEQYF
D: NA; size: NA; V: TRBV7-2; J: TRBJ1-2; DNA: TGTGCCAGCAGCGTAGCTCACATGACAGCGAACTATGGCTACACCTTC; CDR3: CASSVAHMTANYGYTF
D: NA; size: few; V: TRBV14; J: TRBJ1-1; DNA: TGTGCCAGCAGCCCTCTCGACTGGGCCACTGAAGCTTTCTTT; CDR3: CASSPLDWATEAFF
D: NA; size: NA; V: TRBV7-9; J: TRBJ1-3; DNA: TGTGCCAGCAGTTTTGAGTTTGACAAGAGCTCTGGAAACACCATATATTTT; CDR3: CASSFEFDKSSGNTIYF
D: TRBD1; size: many; V: TRBV7-2; J: TRBJ1-2; DNA: TGTGCCAGCAGCTCCGACAGGGTTGGCTACACCTTC; CDR3: CASSSDRVGYTF
D: NA; size: NA; V: TRBV11-3; J: TRBJ1-2; DNA: TGTGCCAGCAGTCCCGGACTTGGGGATGGCTACACCTTC; CDR3: CASSPGLGDGYTF
D: NA; size: NA; V: TRBV6-1; J: TRBJ1-6; DNA: TGTGCCAGCAGTGTTCAGTCACCCCTCCACTTT; CDR3: CASSVQSPLHF
D: TRBD2; size: many; V: TRBV7-2; J: TRBJ2-7; DNA: TGTGCCAGCAGCCTACTAGCGGGGAGCTACGAGCAGTACTTC; CDR3: CASSLLAGSYEQYF
D: TRBD1; size: NA; V: TRBV28; J: TRBJ1-5; DNA: TGTGCCAGCAGTTTAGTAGGGACAGGGCCTTATCAGCCCCAGCATTTT; CDR3: CASSLVGTGPYQPQHF
D: NA; size: many; V: TRBV10-3; J: TRBJ2-5; DNA: TGTGCCATCAGTGAGGCAGATAGAGAGACCCAGTACTTC; CDR3: CAISEADRETQYF
D: NA; size: NA; V: TRBV9; J: TRBJ1-2; DNA: TGTGCCAGCAGCGTGCAACCGGGACCATCTTATGGCTACACCTTC; CDR3: CASSVQPGPSYGYTF
D: NA; size: many; V: TRBV5-6; J: TRBJ2-5; DNA: TGTGCCAGCAGCTTGGCCAACACGCCGGTGGAAGAGACCCAGTACTTC; CDR3: CASSLANTPVEETQYF
D: TRBD1; size: NA; V: TRBV10-3; J: TRBJ2-7; DNA: TGTGCCAGCAGAGCAGGACAGGGGTCTGGCTACGAGCAGTACTTC; CDR3: CASRAGQGSGYEQYF
D: NA; size: NA; V: TRBV2; J: TRBJ1-1; DNA: TGTGCCAGCACGGAACTAGCGGGAGCGGTTGAAGCTTTCTTT; CDR3: CASTELAGAVEAFF
D: TRBD1; size: many; V: TRBV29-1; J: TRBJ2-7; DNA: TGCAGCGTTATCCCGGGACAGGCCTCCTACGAGCAGTACTTC; CDR3: CSVIPGQASYEQYF
D: TRBD1; size: NA; V: TRBV7-9; J: TRBJ1-2; DNA: TGTGCCGGCAGCCAGGGACAGGGAAGCGGCTACACCTTC; CDR3: CAGSQGQGSGYTF
D: NA; size: NA; V: TRBV7-2; J: TRBJ1-3; DNA: TGTGCCAGCAGCACCTGGGACAGAAACACCATATATTTT; CDR3: CASSTWDRNTIYF